Following are 16 T cell receptor beta chains from one sample sequenced in a study of T cells in Graves' hyperthyroidism and ophthalmopathy. RNA transcripts provided the source from which TCR beta CDR3 regions were amplified. The HTBI primer set served for first-round RT-PCR of the TCR CDR3. MiXCR, run by TCRdb on the multiplex PCR reads, gives a single entry per CDR3 protein. The table has around 700,000 distinct CDR3 sequences, 30% to 40% seen once; the top ten hold less than 35%. Sequencing was done on a sample of blood. The receptors were gathered from a woman aged 35 to 49 with Graves' hyperthyroidism.

This clonotype appeared many times. This chain links TRBV7-8 with TRBJ1-1; perhaps TRBD1 as D (5 bases). The length of the CDR3 is 15 residues. Germline-derived CDR1 and CDR2 are SGHVS and FQNEAQ. V was shortened by 0 bases and J by 5 bases, with 13 bases between the two germline ends. The CDR3: CASSLARRVRTEAFF. The CDR3 DNA sequence: TGTGCCAGCAGCTTAGCGCGCAGGGTGAGGACTGAAGCTTTCTTT.

At least ten counts were recorded for this clonotype. V and J are TRBV10-3 and TRBJ1-1; TRBD1 is a possible D gene (5 bases). CDR1 ENHRY and CDR2 SYGVKD come from the germline V gene. The CDR3 has 12 residues. V lost 4 bases, J lost 5 bases, and 8 bases lay in between. CDR3 amino acids: CAISGGETEAFF. In DNA form, the CDR3 reads TGTGCCATCAGTGGAGGGGAAACTGAAGCTTTCTTT.

The V and J genes are TRBV6-1 and TRBJ2-1, with a tentative D call TRBD2 (5 bases). The CDR3 covers 15 residues. Trimming removed 1 base at V and 3 bases at J, with 10 bases between. The germline V gene has CDR1 MNHNS and CDR2 SASEGT. This CDR3 is CASSEGADFYNEQFF. CDR3 DNA sequence: TGTGCCAGCAGTGAAGGAGCGGACTTCTACAATGAGCAGTTCTTC.

This clonotype was picked up many times. The chain carries TRBV9 and TRBJ2-7; perhaps D is TRBD1 or TRBD2 (5 bases each). Trimming took 3 bases from V and 6 from J, leaving 13 bases between them. This CDR3 region has 13 residues. Germline V gives CDR1 SGDLS, CDR2 YYNGEE. CDR3 amino acids: CASSGPTGREQYF. For the CDR3, the DNA is TGTGCCAGCAGCGGACCGACGGGACGCGAGCAGTACTTC.

The chain uses TRBV7-9 and TRBJ1-1; 11 bases are shared with TRBD1. Germline CDR1 and CDR2: SEHNR and FQNEAQ (reference sequence). V trimming: 5 bases; J trimming: 14 bases; junction bases outside the gene matches: 16. The CDR3 length is 15 residues. DNA of the CDR3: TGTGCCAGCAGCCAACGGGCCGGGACAGGGGGTATGGCCTTCTTT. Protein sequence: CASSQRAGTGGMAFF.

This clonotype was seen just once. This chain connects TRBV5-8 to TRBJ1-4; possible D gene TRBD1, 6 bases. Per germline, CDR1 SGHTS and CDR2 YDEGEE. Trimming took 3 bases from V and 4 from J, leaving 16 bases between them. The CDR3 consists of 16 residues. The CDR3 DNA reads as TGTGCCAGCAGCTCTAACAGGGACAAGCATAATGAAAAACTGTTTTTT. Translating it yields CASSSNRDKHNEKLFF.

This sequence joins TRBV15 and TRBJ2-3; D is perhaps TRBD2 (6 bases). The CDR3 is 15 amino acids. The V end was cut by 4 bases, the J end by 1 base, with 12 bases between. CDR1 and CDR2 from the germline V gene are LNHNV and YYDKDF (reference sequence). The CDR3 nucleotides read TGTGCCACCAGCAAGACTAGTGGCGGCACAGATACGCAGTATTTT. Protein: CATSKTSGGTDTQYF.

This clonotype came up a few times. CDR3 DNA: TGCAGTGCTATGGGGCTAGCGGACTCTGGAAACACCATATATTTT. Its translation: CSAMGLADSGNTIYF. The chain couples TRBV20-1 to TRBJ1-3; a weak D match, TRBD1 (5 bases). CDR1 DFQATT and CDR2 SNEGSKA come from the germline V gene (reference sequence). The V end lost 4 bases, the J end lost 0 bases, and 13 bases lay between the germline ends. The CDR3 consists of 15 residues.

In this sample, this clonotype turned up many times. The chain employs TRBV10-1 and TRBJ1-1, with 8 bases fitting TRBD1. With 6 bases clipped from V and 6 bases from J, the junction kept 9 bases outside the gene matches. CDR1 WNHNN and CDR2 SYGVQD come from the germline V gene (reference sequence). This CDR3 spans 14 amino acids. CDR3 amino acids: CASRDQGAMAEAFF. DNA of the CDR3: TGCGCCAGCAGGGATCAGGGGGCGATGGCTGAAGCTTTCTTT.

About this clonotype: Since a much larger clone is just one base distant, this may be a read error. The chain carries TRBV4-3 and TRBJ1-5; D might be TRBD1 (5 bases). The V gene's germline CDR1 is LGHNA and CDR2 YSLEER. This CDR3 region has 14 residues. CDR3 sequence (DNA): TGCGCCAGCAGCCAAGATTCGGGGACTCAGCCCGAGCATTTT. It yields the protein CASSQDSGTQPEHF.

The J gene is TRBJ1-1, the V gene TRBV10-3; perhaps TRBD1 as D (5 bases). This CDR3 has 16 amino acids. The germline V gene has CDR1 ENHRY and CDR2 SYGVKD. V was shortened by 10 bases and J by 4 bases, with 25 bases between the two germline ends. CDR3 region: CASAVTGWGGVTEAFF. CDR3 sequence (DNA): TGTGCCAGCGCAGTTACGGGGTGGGGGGGGGTCACTGAAGCTTTCTTT.

The rearrangement uses TRBV7-2 and TRBJ1-1; a possible D gene is TRBD1 (6 bases). There are 18 residues in the CDR3. Trimming left V 0 bases short and J 3 bases short, with 20 bases between. The germline V gene has CDR1 SGHTA and CDR2 FQGNSA. Written as DNA, the CDR3 is TGTGCCAGCAGCTTAGCCGGGACGGGGGGCTCTGGAGACACTGAAGCTTTCTTT. Translating it yields CASSLAGTGGSGDTEAFF.

The rearrangement uses TRBV27 and TRBJ2-7; TRBD1 or TRBD2 may be the D gene (5 bases each). There are 13 residues in the CDR3. Germline CDR1 reads MNHEY; CDR2 reads SMNVEV (reference sequence). Trimming pared 10 bases from V and 2 bases from J, leaving 15 bases between. In DNA, the CDR3 is TGTGCCACCCGGGACCCGAAGACCTACGAGCAGTACTTC. It codes for CATRDPKTYEQYF.

At least ten counts were recorded for this clonotype. This chain connects TRBV29-1 to TRBJ1-1, with D possibly being TRBD1 (6 bases). Germline loops: CDR1 SQVTM, CDR2 ANQGSEA. The germline V and J ends were trimmed by 7 bases and 11 bases, with 14 bases remaining between them. The CDR3 is 10 amino acids. The CDR3 is CSAHRVAAFF. The CDR3 bases are TGCAGCGCTCACAGGGTAGCGGCTTTCTTT.

The V call is TRBV12-3 or TRBV12-4, the J call TRBJ1-1, with a tentative D call TRBD1 (5 bases). Trimming took 11 bases from V and 0 from J, leaving 10 bases between them. This CDR3 is built from 12 residues. Written as DNA, the CDR3 is TGTGCCCGCGGGACCGTGAACACTGAAGCTTTCTTT. The encoded protein is CARGTVNTEAFF.

The V and J genes are TRBV24-1 and TRBJ2-2; TRBD1 matches 7 bases. Germline values: CDR1 KGHDR, CDR2 SFDVKD. Trimming cost V 11 bases and J 7 bases; bases outside gene matches: 21. The CDR3 has 17 amino acids. This CDR3 is CASSPQVGTASNGELFF. The CDR3 DNA follows: TGTGCCAGCTCACCACAGGTGGGGACAGCCAGCAACGGGGAGCTGTTTTTT.